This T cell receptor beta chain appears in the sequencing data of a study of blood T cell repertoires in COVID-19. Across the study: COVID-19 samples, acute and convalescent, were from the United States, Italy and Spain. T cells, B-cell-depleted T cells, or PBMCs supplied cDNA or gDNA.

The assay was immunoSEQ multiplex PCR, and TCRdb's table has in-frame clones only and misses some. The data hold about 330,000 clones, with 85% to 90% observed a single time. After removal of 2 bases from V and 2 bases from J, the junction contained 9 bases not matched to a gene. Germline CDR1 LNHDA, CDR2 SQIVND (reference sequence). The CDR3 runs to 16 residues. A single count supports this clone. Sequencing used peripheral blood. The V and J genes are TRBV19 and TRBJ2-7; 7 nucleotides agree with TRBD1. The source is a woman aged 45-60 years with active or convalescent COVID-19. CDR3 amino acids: CASSILWDSIPYEQYF. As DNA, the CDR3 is TGTGCCAGTAGTATATTATGGGACAGCATTCCCTACGAGCAGTACTTC.